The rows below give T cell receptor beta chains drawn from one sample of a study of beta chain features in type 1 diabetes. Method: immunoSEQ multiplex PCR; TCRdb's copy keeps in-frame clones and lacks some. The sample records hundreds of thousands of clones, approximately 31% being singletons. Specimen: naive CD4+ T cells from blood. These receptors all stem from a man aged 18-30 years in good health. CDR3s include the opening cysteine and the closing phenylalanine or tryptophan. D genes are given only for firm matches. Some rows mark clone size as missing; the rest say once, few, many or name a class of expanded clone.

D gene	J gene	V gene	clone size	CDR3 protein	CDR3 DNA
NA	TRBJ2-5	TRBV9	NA	CASSVGLFPETQYF	TGTGCCAGCAGCGTAGGGCTCTTCCCGGAGACCCAGTACTTC
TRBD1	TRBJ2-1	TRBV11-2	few	CASSLAFQGALDEQFF	TGTGCCAGCAGCTTAGCATTCCAGGGGGCTTTGGATGAGCAGTTCTTC
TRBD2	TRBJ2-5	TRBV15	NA	CATSDPRSGSGETQYF	TGTGCCACCAGCGATCCTCGTAGCGGGAGTGGGGAGACCCAGTACTTC
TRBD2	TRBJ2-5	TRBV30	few	CAWQGLAGGPRDF	TGTGCCTGGCAGGGGCTAGCGGGAGGCCCTCGGGACTTC
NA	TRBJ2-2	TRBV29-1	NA	CSVMPPGSGELFF	TGCAGCGTTATGCCCCCAGGATCCGGGGAGCTGTTTTTT
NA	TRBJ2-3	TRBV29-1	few	CSVMGGTDTQYF	TGCAGCGTCATGGGGGGAACAGATACGCAGTATTTT
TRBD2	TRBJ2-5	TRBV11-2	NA	CASSRWLAEETQYF	TGTGCCAGCAGCCGCTGGCTAGCGGAAGAGACCCAGTACTTC
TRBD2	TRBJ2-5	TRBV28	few	CASSSATSGRETQYF	TGTGCCAGCAGTTCCGCGACTAGCGGGAGGGAGACCCAGTACTTC
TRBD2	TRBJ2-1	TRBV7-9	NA	CASSFFSTSGRNEQFF	TGTGCCAGCAGCTTCTTCTCTACTAGCGGGAGGAATGAGCAGTTCTTC
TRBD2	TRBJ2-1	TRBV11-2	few	CASSFLGGSYNEQFF	TGTGCCAGCAGCTTCCTCGGGGGGTCCTACAATGAGCAGTTCTTC
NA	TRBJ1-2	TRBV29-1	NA	CSVVWANYGYTF	TGCAGCGTTGTTTGGGCGAACTATGGCTACACCTTC
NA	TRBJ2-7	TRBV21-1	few	CASSSGPRREQYF	TGTGCCAGCAGCTCCGGGCCCCGCCGGGAGCAGTACTTC
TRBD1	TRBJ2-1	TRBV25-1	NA	CASSSTGGPYNEQFF	TGTGCCAGCAGCTCGACAGGGGGACCTTACAATGAGCAGTTCTTC
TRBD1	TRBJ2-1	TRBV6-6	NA	CASSPDRENEQFF	TGTGCCAGCAGTCCGGACAGGGAAAATGAGCAGTTCTTC
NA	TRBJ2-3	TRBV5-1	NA	CASSFPGDTQYF	TGCGCCAGCAGTTTTCCGGGAGATACGCAGTATTTT
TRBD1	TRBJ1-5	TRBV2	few	CASSSQGTSNQPQHF	TGTGCCAGCAGTTCACAGGGGACTAGCAATCAGCCCCAGCATTTT
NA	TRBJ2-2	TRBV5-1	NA	CASVGSPGGRNTGELFF	TGCGCCAGTGTGGGGTCCCCCGGGGGACGAAACACCGGGGAGCTGTTTTTT